A single sample is the source of the 3 T cell receptor beta chains below, sequenced in a study of blood T cell repertoires in COVID-19. This table comes from immunoSEQ multiplex PCR, and its TCRdb copy is limited to in-frame clones, with some not included. Of roughly 240,000 clones listed, approximately 86% were seen once; the top ten hold approximately 1.5%. Sequenced input: peripheral blood. The receptors were gathered from a woman aged 60-75 years who had recovered from COVID-19.

V gene TRBV20-1 combines with J gene TRBJ2-3; possible D gene TRBD1, 6 bases. From germline, CDR1 is DFQATT and CDR2 SNEGSKA (reference sequence). V was pared by 3 bases and J by 3 bases, with 10 bases between. This CDR3 has 13 amino acids. The CDR3 bases are TGCAGTGCTAGTGGACAGTCAACAGATACGCAGTATTTT. The encoded protein is CSASGQSTDTQYF.

This clone was seen only a few times. The rearrangement links TRBV5-1 to TRBJ2-2, with D possibly TRBD1 on 6 matching bases. The germline gives CDR1 SGHRS, CDR2 YFSETQ. This CDR3 contains 15 residues. V lost 6 bases and J 4 bases, leaving 16 bases between the germline ends. The CDR3 DNA follows: TGCGCCAGCAAAACCGGGACACAACCCACCGGGGAGCTGTTTTTT. Protein product: CASKTGTQPTGELFF.

V and J are TRBV9 and TRBJ2-1; perhaps TRBD2 as D (6 bases). Between the trimmed V and J ends, which lost 0 bases and 4 bases, there was a span of 11 bases. This CDR3 is 15 amino acids long. CDR1 SGDLS and CDR2 YYNGEE come from the germline V gene. CDR3 bases: TGTGCCAGCAGCGTAGGGCAGGGAGGATACAATGAGCAGTTCTTC. It specifies CASSVGQGGYNEQFF.